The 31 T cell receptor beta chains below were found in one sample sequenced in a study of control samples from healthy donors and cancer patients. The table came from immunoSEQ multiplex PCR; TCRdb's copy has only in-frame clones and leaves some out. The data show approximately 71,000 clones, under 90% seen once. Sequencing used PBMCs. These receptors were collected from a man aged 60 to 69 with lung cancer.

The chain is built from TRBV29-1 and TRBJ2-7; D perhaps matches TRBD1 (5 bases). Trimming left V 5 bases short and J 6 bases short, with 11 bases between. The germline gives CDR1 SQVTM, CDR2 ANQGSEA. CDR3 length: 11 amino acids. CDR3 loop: CSVSDISEQYF. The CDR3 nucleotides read TGCAGCGTTTCGGACATTTCCGAGCAGTACTTC.

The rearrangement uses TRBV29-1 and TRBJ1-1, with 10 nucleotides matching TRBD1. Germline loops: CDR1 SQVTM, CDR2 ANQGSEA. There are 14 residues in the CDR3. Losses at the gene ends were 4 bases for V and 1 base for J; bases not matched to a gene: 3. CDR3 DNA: TGCAGCGTTGGAGACAGGGGGCCGAACACTGAAGCTTTCTTT. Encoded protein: CSVGDRGPNTEAFF.

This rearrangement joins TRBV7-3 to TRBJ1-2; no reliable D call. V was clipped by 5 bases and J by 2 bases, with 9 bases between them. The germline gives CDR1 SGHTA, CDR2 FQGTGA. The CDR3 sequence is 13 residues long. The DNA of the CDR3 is TGTGCCAGCAGCCCGCCTGGAAACTATGGCTACACCTTC. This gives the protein CASSPPGNYGYTF.

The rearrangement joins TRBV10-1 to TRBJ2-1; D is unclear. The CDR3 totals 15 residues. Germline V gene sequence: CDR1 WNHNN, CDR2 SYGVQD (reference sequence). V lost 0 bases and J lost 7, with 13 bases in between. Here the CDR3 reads CASSESGRALNEQFF. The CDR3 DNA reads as TGCGCCAGCAGTGAGTCCGGCCGGGCCCTTAATGAGCAGTTCTTC.

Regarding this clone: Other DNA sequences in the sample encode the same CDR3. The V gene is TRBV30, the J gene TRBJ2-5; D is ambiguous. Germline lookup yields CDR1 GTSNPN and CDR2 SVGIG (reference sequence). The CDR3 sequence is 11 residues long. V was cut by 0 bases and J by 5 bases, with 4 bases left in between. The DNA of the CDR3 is TGTGCCTGGAGTGTCGGGGAGACCCAGTACTTC. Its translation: CAWSVGETQYF.

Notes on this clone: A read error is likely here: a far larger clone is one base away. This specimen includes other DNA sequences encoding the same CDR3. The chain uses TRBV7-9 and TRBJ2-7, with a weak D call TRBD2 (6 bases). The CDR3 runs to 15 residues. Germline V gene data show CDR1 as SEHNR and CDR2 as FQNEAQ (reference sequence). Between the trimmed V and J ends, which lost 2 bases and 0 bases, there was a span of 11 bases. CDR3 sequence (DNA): TGTGCCAGCAGCTTATCCGGGACTGGCTCCTACGAGCAGTACTTC. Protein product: CASSLSGTGSYEQYF.

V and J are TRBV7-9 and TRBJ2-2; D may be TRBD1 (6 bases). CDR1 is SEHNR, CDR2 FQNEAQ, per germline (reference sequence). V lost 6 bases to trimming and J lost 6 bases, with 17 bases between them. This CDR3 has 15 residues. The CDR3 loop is CASSSQGTFPGELFF. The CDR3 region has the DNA TGTGCCAGCAGTTCCCAGGGGACCTTCCCCGGGGAGCTGTTTTTT.

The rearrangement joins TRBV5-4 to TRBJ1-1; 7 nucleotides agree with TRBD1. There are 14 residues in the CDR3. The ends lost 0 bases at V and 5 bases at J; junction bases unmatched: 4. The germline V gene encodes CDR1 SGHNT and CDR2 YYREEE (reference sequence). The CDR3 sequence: CASSLEQGETEAFF. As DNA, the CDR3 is TGTGCCAGCAGCTTGGAGCAGGGGGAGACTGAAGCTTTCTTT. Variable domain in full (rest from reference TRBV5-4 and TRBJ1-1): ETGVTQSPTHLIKTRGQQVTLRCSSQSGHNTVSWYQQALGQGPQFIFQYYREEENGRGNFPPRFSGLQFPNYSSELNVNALELDDSALYLCASSLEQGETEAFFGQGTRLTVV.

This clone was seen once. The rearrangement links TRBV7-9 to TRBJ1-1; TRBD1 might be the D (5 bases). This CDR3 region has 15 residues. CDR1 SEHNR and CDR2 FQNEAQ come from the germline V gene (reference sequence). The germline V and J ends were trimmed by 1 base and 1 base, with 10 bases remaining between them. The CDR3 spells CASSLESGRNTEAFF. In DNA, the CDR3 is TGTGCCAGCAGCTTAGAATCAGGGAGGAACACTGAAGCTTTCTTT.

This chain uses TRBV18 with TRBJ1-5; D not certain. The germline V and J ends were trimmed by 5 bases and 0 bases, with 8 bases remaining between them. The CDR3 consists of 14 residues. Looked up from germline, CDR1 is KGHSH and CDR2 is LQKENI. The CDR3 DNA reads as TGTGCCAGCTCAACAGCTTCTAGCAATCAGCCCCAGCATTTT. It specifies CASSTASSNQPQHF.

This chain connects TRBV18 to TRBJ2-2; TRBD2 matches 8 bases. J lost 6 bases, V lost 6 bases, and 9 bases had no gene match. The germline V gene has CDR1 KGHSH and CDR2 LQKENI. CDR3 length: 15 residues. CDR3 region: CASSLSGARAGELFF. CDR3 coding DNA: TGTGCCAGCTCCCTTAGCGGGGCCCGGGCCGGGGAGCTGTTTTTT. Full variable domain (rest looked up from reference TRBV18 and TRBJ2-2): NAGVMQNPRHLVRRRGQEARLRCSPMKGHSHVYWYRQLPEEGLKFMVYLQKENIIDESGMPKERFSAEFPKEGPSILRIQQVVRGDSAAYFCASSLSGARAGELFFGEGSRLTVL.

This CDR3 is CASTEQGLRRGYTF. As DNA, the CDR3 is TGTGCCAGCACCGAACAGGGATTGCGGCGCGGCTACACCTTC. The V call is TRBV6-5, the J call TRBJ1-2; D perhaps matches TRBD1 (6 bases). The CDR3 extends over 14 amino acids. With 7 bases removed from V and 8 bases from J, the gap between germline ends came to 20 bases. Germline-derived CDR1 and CDR2 are MNHEY and SVGAGI.

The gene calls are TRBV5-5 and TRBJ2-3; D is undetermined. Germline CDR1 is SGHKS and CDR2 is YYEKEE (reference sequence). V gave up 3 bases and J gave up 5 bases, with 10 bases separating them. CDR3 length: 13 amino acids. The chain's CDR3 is CASSSLNGDTQYF. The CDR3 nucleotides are TGTGCCAGCAGCTCCCTGAATGGAGATACGCAGTATTTT.

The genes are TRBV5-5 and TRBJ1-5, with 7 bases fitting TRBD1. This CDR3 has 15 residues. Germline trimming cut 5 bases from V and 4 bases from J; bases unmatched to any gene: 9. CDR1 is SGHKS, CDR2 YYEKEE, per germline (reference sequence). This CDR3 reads CASSFLGTENQPQHF. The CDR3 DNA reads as TGTGCCAGCAGTTTTCTCGGGACAGAGAATCAGCCCCAGCATTTT.

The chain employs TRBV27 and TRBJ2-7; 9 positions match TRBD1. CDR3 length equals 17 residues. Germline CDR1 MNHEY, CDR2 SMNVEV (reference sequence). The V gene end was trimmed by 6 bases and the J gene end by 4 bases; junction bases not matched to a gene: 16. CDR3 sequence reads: CASRPRPAGTGLYEQYF. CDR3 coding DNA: TGTGCCAGCAGACCTCGACCGGCCGGGACAGGGCTTTACGAGCAGTACTTC.

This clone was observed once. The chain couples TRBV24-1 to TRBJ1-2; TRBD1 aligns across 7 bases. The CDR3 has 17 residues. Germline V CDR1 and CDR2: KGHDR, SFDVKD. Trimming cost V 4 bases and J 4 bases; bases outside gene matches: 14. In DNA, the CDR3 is TGTGCCACCAGTGACACGACAGGGTTAGAGTCTGGCTATGGCTACACCTTC. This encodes CATSDTTGLESGYGYTF.

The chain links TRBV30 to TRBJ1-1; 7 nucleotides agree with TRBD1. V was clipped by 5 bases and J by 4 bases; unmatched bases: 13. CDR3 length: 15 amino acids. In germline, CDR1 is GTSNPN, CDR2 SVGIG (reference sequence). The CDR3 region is CAWERPDRLRTEAFF. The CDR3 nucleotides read TGTGCCTGGGAACGCCCGGACAGGCTACGCACTGAAGCTTTCTTT.

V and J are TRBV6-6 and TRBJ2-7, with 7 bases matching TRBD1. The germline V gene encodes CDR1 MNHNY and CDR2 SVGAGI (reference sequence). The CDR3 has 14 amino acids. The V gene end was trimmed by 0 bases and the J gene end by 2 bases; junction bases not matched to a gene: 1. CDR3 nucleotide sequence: TGTGCCAGCAGTTACTCTGACAGGGCCTACGAGCAGTACGTC. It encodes CASSYSDRAYEQYV.

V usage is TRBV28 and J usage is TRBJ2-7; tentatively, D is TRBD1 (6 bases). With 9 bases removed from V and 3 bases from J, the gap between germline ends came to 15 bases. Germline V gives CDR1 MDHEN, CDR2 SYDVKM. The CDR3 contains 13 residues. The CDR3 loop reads CARSFGQNYEQYV. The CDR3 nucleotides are TGTGCCAGAAGCTTCGGACAGAACTACGAGCAGTACGTC.

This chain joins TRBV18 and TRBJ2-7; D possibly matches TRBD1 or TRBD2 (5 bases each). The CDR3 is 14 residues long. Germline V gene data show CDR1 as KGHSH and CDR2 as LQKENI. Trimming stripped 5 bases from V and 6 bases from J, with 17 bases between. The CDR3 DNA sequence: TGTGCCAGCTCATCACGGGACGAATCCCCCGAGCAGTACGTC. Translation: CASSSRDESPEQYV.

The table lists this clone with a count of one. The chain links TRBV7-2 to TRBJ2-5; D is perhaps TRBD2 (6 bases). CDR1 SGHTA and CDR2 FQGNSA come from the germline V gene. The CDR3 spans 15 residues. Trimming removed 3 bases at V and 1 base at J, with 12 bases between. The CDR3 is CASSFASVRQETQYF. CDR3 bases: TGTGCCAGCAGCTTTGCTAGCGTTCGCCAAGAGACCCAGTACTTC.

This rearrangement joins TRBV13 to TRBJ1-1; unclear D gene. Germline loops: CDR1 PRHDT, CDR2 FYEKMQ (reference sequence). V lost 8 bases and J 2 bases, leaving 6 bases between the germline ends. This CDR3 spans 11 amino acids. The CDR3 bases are TGTGCCAGCCGATCTAACACTGAAGCTTTCTTT. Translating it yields CASRSNTEAFF.

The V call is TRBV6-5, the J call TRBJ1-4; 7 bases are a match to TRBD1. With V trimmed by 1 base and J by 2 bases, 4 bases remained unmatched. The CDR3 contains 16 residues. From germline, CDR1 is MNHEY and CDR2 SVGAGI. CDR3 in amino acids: CASSYYRGWTNEKLFF. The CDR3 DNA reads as TGTGCCAGCAGTTACTACAGGGGTTGGACTAATGAAAAACTGTTTTTT.

CDR3: CAWKLTSGETDTQYF. The CDR3 DNA is TGTGCCTGGAAACTGACTAGCGGGGAAACAGATACGCAGTATTTT. The V and J genes are TRBV30 and TRBJ2-3; the match to TRBD2 covers 11 bases. Germline CDR1 reads GTSNPN; CDR2 reads SVGIG (reference sequence). With V trimmed by 4 bases and J by 3 bases, 6 bases remained unmatched. The CDR3 totals 15 residues.

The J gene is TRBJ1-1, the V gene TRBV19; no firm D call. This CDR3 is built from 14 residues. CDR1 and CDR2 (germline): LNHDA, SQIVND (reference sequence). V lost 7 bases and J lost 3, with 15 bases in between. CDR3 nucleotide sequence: TGTGCCAGTACTATGGGGAGAGGGTACACTGAAGCTTTCTTT. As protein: CASTMGRGYTEAFF.

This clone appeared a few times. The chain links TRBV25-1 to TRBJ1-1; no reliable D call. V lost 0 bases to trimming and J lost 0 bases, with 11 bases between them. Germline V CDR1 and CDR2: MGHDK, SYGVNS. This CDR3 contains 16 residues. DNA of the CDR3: TGTGCCAGCAGTGAATATCCCGCGACCCTGAACACTGAAGCTTTCTTT. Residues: CASSEYPATLNTEAFF.

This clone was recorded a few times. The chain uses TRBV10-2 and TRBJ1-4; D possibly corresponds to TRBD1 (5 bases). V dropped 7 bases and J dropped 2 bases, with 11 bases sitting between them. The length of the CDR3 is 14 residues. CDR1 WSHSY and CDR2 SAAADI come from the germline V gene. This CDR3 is CASTKGRTNEKLFF. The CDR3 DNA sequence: TGCGCCAGCACGAAGGGGCGGACTAATGAAAAACTGTTTTTT.

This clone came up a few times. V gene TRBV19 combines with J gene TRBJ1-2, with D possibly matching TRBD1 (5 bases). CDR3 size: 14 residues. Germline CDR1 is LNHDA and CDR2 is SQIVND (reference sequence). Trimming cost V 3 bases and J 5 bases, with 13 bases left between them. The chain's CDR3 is CASSIMTAGYGYTF. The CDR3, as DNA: TGTGCCAGTAGTATTATGACAGCGGGGTATGGCTACACCTTC.

CDR3 sequence reads: CASSEKGPVGETQYF. As DNA, the CDR3 is TGCGCCAGCAGTGAGAAGGGGCCCGTGGGAGAGACCCAGTACTTC. The V call is TRBV10-2, the J call TRBJ2-5, with a weak D call TRBD1 (5 bases). This CDR3 has 15 amino acids. Germline V gene data show CDR1 as WSHSY and CDR2 as SAAADI. Trimming took off 2 bases at V and 4 bases at J, with 14 bases between the two ends.

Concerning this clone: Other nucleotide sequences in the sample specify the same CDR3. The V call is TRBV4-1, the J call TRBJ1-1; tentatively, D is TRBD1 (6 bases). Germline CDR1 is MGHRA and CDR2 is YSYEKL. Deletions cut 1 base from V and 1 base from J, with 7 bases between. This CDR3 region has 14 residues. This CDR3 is CASSQVTGNTEAFF. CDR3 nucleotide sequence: TGCGCCAGCAGCCAAGTGACAGGGAACACTGAAGCTTTCTTT.

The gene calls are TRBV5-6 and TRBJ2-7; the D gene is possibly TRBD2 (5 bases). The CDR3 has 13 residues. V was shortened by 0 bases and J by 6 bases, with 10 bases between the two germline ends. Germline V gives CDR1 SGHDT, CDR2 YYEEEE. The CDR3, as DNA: TGTGCCAGCAGCTTGGGAGTGGCGGGCGAGCAGTACGTC. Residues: CASSLGVAGEQYV.